This T cell receptor (beta chain) was recovered during a study of human T cells and chemical hapten exposure. MiXCR, applied by TCRdb to the RACE reads, yields one record per CDR3 protein. This sample has roughly 100,000 distinct CDR3 sequences, with around 34% found just once. Documented time point: patch test 3, about 24 weeks after DPC sensitization. Noted treatment: therapeutic diphenylcyclopropenone sensitization with weekly scalp DPC. J lost 5 bases, V lost 2 bases, and 5 bases had no gene match. The CDR3 has 16 amino acids. Germline lookup yields CDR1 SGHDN and CDR2 FVKESK. The receptor was derived from a man aged 40-49 years with alopecia areata. Some clones in this sample may be carry-over from other donors' samples. The material was whole blood, obtained in connection with sensitization to the hapten diphenylcyclopropenone (DPC). The V call is TRBV14, the J call TRBJ2-2, with TRBD2 identical over 10 bases. This CDR3 is CASSQLAGGQTGELFF. For the CDR3, the DNA is TGTGCCAGCAGCCAATTAGCGGGAGGTCAAACCGGGGAGCTGTTTTTT.